Below, 22 T cell receptor beta chains from the same sample are listed, as sequenced in a study of blood T cell repertoires in COVID-19. The repertoire was sequenced with immunoSEQ multiplex PCR; TCRdb's copy has only in-frame clones and lacks some. The sample records about 250,000 clones, approximately 92% being singletons. The sequencing input was PBMCs or T cells enriched from blood (not recorded which). The receptors originated from a woman between 18 and 29 years old who had recovered from COVID-19.

In DNA form, the CDR3 reads TGTGCCAGCAGTCCGGGGGGTGGGAGCAATCAGCCCCAGCATTTT. Its protein is CASSPGGGSNQPQHF. V usage is TRBV27 and J usage is TRBJ1-5; weak D call: TRBD1 (5 bases). Per the germline V gene, CDR1 is MNHEY and CDR2 is SMNVEV (reference sequence). V was cut by 5 bases and J by 1 base, with 12 bases left in between. The CDR3 contains 15 residues.

CDR3 nucleotide sequence: TGCGCCAGCAGCCAGTGGGTTAGCGGAAACACCATATATTTT. As protein: CASSQWVSGNTIYF. V usage is TRBV4-1 and J usage is TRBJ1-3; D unresolved. Per the germline V gene, CDR1 is MGHRA and CDR2 is YSYEKL. Trimming removed 3 bases at V and 4 bases at J, with 10 bases between. The CDR3 extends over 14 amino acids.

The V and J genes are TRBV11-1 and TRBJ1-5; 8 bases align to TRBD1. This CDR3 is built from 15 residues. Per germline, CDR1 SGHAT and CDR2 FQDESV (reference sequence). After removal of 2 bases from V and 6 bases from J, the junction contained 6 bases not matched to a gene. The CDR3: CASSLNPGTGQPQHF. In nucleotides, the CDR3 is TGTGCCAGCAGCTTAAACCCGGGGACAGGTCAGCCCCAGCATTTT.

The chain is built from TRBV5-4 and TRBJ1-4; 7 nucleotides agree with TRBD1. CDR1 is SGHNT and CDR2 is YYREEE in the germline V gene (reference sequence). CDR3 length: 15 residues. V lost 4 bases and J lost 2; bases outside the gene matches: 5. For the CDR3, the DNA is TGTGCCAGCAGCGCCGGGACAGCGACTAATGAAAAACTGTTTTTT. This sequence encodes CASSAGTATNEKLFF.

The chain links TRBV5-1 to TRBJ1-1; D remains unclear. V lost 0 bases and J lost 3, with 12 bases in between. Germline V lookup: CDR1 SGHRS, CDR2 YFSETQ. The CDR3 spans 15 residues. The CDR3 region is CASSLAGGTYTEAFF. CDR3 coding DNA: TGCGCCAGCAGCTTGGCCGGTGGTACGTACACTGAAGCTTTCTTT.

The chain has TRBV15 and TRBJ2-7; 9 bases match TRBD2. V lost 0 bases, J lost 2 bases, and 17 bases stayed unmatched. The germline V gene encodes CDR1 LNHNV and CDR2 YYDKDF (reference sequence). The CDR3 consists of 20 residues. The CDR3 coding sequence is TGTGCCACCAGCAGAGATCCCCCCCGCTCTAGCGGGGCAAGGCCCTACGAGCAGTACTTC. Translating gives CATSRDPPRSSGARPYEQYF.

A single count supports this clone. This chain joins TRBV5-1 and TRBJ1-5; 8 bases are a match to TRBD1. Germline assignment: CDR1 SGHRS and CDR2 YFSETQ. The CDR3 contains 17 residues. J lost 2 bases, V lost 4 bases, and 11 bases had no gene match. The chain's CDR3 is CASSPPDREEGNQPQHF. CDR3 nucleotide sequence: TGCGCCAGCAGCCCACCGGACAGGGAGGAAGGCAATCAGCCCCAGCATTTT.

V and J are TRBV6-5 and TRBJ1-4; D perhaps matches TRBD1 (5 bases). The V end was cut by 6 bases, the J end by 2 bases, with 13 bases between. The CDR3 consists of 15 residues. Germline assignment: CDR1 MNHEY and CDR2 SVGAGI. The CDR3 spells CASSFIGATNEKLFF. The CDR3 nucleotides read TGTGCCAGCAGCTTCATAGGGGCCACTAATGAAAAACTGTTTTTT.

This sequence joins TRBV7-3 and TRBJ1-1; 7 bases line up with TRBD1. Germline V gives CDR1 SGHTA, CDR2 FQGTGA. The junction had 11 bases not matched to a gene; V was cut back by 5 bases and J by 2 bases. The CDR3 contains 16 residues. CDR3 loop: CASSPKQGIYNTEAFF. DNA for the CDR3: TGTGCCAGCAGCCCTAAACAGGGGATCTACAACACTGAAGCTTTCTTT.

This clone was seen once. The chain recombines TRBV5-5 with TRBJ1-1, with D unclear. The length of the CDR3 is 13 residues. The germline V and J ends were trimmed by 3 bases and 4 bases, with 10 bases remaining between them. Per germline, CDR1 SGHKS and CDR2 YYEKEE (reference sequence). The CDR3 reads CASSSRPSTEAFF. In nucleotides, the CDR3 is TGTGCCAGCAGCTCTCGACCTAGCACTGAAGCTTTCTTT. The full variable domain, rest sourced from reference TRBV5-5 and TRBJ1-1, is DAGVTQSPTHLIKTRGQQVTLRCSPISGHKSVSWYQQVLGQGPQFIFQYYEKEERGRGNFPDRFSARQFPNYSSELNVNALLLGDSALYLCASSSRPSTEAFFGQGTRLTVV.

The chain uses TRBV6-5 and TRBJ2-7, with D possibly being TRBD1 (6 bases). CDR3 length equals 14 residues. In germline, CDR1 is MNHEY, CDR2 SVGAGI. Trimming removed 7 bases at V and 4 bases at J, with 17 bases between. The CDR3 loop is CASNRGQTQYEQYF. The CDR3 DNA is TGTGCCAGCAACCGAGGACAGACCCAATACGAGCAGTACTTC.

This sequence joins TRBV6-5 and TRBJ1-6; 7 nucleotides line up with TRBD1. J lost 3 bases, V lost 6 bases, and 5 bases had no gene match. This CDR3 is 15 amino acids long. The germline gives CDR1 MNHEY, CDR2 SVGAGI. The CDR3 region has the DNA TGTGCCAGCAGGACAGGGTTAGGCTATAATTCACCCCTCCACTTT. It is translated as CASRTGLGYNSPLHF.

The chain combines TRBV19 with TRBJ1-2; 7 bases line up with TRBD1. Trimming removed 3 bases from V and 2 bases from J; junction bases left unmatched: 6. This CDR3 comprises 15 residues. Per the germline V gene, CDR1 is LNHDA and CDR2 is SQIVND (reference sequence). DNA of the CDR3: TGTGCCAGTAGTATCCCCGCGGGACAGAACTATGGCTACACCTTC. It codes for CASSIPAGQNYGYTF.

V gene TRBV28 combines with J gene TRBJ2-7; D may be TRBD1 (5 bases). Germline V CDR1 and CDR2: MDHEN, SYDVKM. There are 13 residues in the CDR3. Trimming took off 6 bases at V and 1 base at J, with 10 bases between the two ends. CDR3 coding DNA: TGTGCCAGCAGCATCGGACATTCCTACGAGCAGTACTTC. Translation: CASSIGHSYEQYF.

This clone was detected only once. V usage is TRBV12-3 or TRBV12-4 and J usage is TRBJ1-5, with a possible D match to TRBD1 (5 bases). V shed 7 bases and J shed 6 bases, with 13 bases lying between them. This CDR3 has 13 residues. The CDR3 sequence is CASNNGGGQPQHF. DNA for the CDR3: TGTGCCAGCAACAACGGGGGGGGTCAGCCCCAGCATTTT.

CDR3 sequence (DNA): TGCAGCGTTGTAGGACAATCTAACTATGGCTACACCTTC. Its protein is CSVVGQSNYGYTF. The V gene is TRBV29-1, the J gene TRBJ1-2; a possible D gene is TRBD1 (5 bases). The germline CDR1 and CDR2 sequences are SQVTM and ANQGSEA. The CDR3 is 13 residues long. V gave up 4 bases and J gave up 0 bases, with 9 bases separating them. The full variable domain, completed using reference TRBV29-1 and TRBJ1-2, is SAVISQKPSRDICQRGTSLTIQCQVDSQVTMMFWYRQQPGQSLTLIATANQGSEATYESGFVIDKFPISRPNLTFSTLTVSNMSPEDSSIYLCSVVGQSNYGYTFGSGTRLTVV.

In its sample, this clone was seen a few times. V usage is TRBV5-4 and J usage is TRBJ1-1, with D perhaps matching TRBD1 (6 bases). In germline, CDR1 is SGHNT, CDR2 YYREEE (reference sequence). V lost 3 bases and J lost 6, with 18 bases in between. The CDR3 length is 15 residues. CDR3 protein: CASSSGGRGRSEAFF. The CDR3 DNA reads as TGTGCCAGCAGCTCGGGGGGCAGGGGACGATCTGAAGCTTTCTTT.

The chain combines TRBV27 with TRBJ2-1, with a possible D match to TRBD2 (6 bases). The CDR3 length is 14 residues. The V end lost 3 bases, the J end lost 8 bases, and 14 bases lay between the germline ends. Germline V lookup: CDR1 MNHEY, CDR2 SMNVEV (reference sequence). CDR3 in amino acids: CASSLAPGVHEQFF. CDR3 in DNA: TGTGCCAGCAGTTTGGCCCCGGGAGTACATGAGCAGTTCTTC.

This chain uses TRBV5-4 with TRBJ1-2, with D uncertain. V shed 1 base and J shed 4 bases, with 8 bases lying between them. The CDR3 sequence is 13 residues long. Germline CDR1 and CDR2: SGHNT and YYREEE (reference sequence). The CDR3 DNA reads TGTGCCAGCAGCTTGACAGAGCCCTATGGCTACACCTTC. Translating it yields CASSLTEPYGYTF.

The chain is built from TRBV6-5 and TRBJ1-4, with a tentative D call TRBD1 (5 bases). The CDR3 covers 13 residues. CDR1 is MNHEY, CDR2 SVGAGI, per germline. The germline V and J ends were trimmed by 5 bases and 7 bases, with 11 bases remaining between them. The chain's CDR3 is CASSKTQGEKLFF. The CDR3 DNA follows: TGTGCCAGCAGTAAGACCCAGGGTGAAAAACTGTTTTTT.

The J gene is TRBJ1-6, the V gene TRBV10-3; the match to TRBD1 covers 8 bases. Germline CDR1 ENHRY, CDR2 SYGVKD. With 0 bases clipped from V and 10 bases from J, the junction kept 11 bases outside the gene matches. There are 17 residues in the CDR3. The CDR3 is CAISESTIGQGKSPLHF. CDR3 sequence (DNA): TGTGCCATCAGTGAGTCCACTATTGGACAGGGCAAATCACCCCTCCACTTT.

The rearrangement uses TRBV19 and TRBJ2-7; 8 positions agree with TRBD1. Trimming removed 3 bases from V and 7 bases from J; junction bases left unmatched: 8. CDR1 and CDR2 (germline): LNHDA, SQIVND (reference sequence). There are 14 residues in the CDR3. CDR3 residues: CASSMGQEVGEQYF. The CDR3, as DNA: TGTGCCAGTAGTATGGGACAGGAGGTTGGTGAGCAGTACTTC.